A selection of T cell receptor beta chains follows, all from one sample in a study of shared clonotypes between healthy human individuals. The table came from immunoSEQ multiplex PCR; TCRdb's copy has only in-frame clones and leaves some out. This sample has more than 550,000 clones, with 90% to 95% found just once. The sample consisted of naive CD8+ T cells sorted from blood. The receptor set was obtained from a young man in good health. Each CDR3 is given with its conserved first and last residue. Each record gives: V gene, CDR3 protein.

>TRBV7-9
CANSVLVGNEQFF
>TRBV19
CASSGGGAGFYEQYF
>TRBV5-6
CASSFFGGISYNEQFF
>TRBV7-8
CASSLRTDTQYF
>TRBV6-1
CASSERDSYNEQFF
>TRBV11-2
CASSLDLGHGYEQYF
>TRBV7-2
CASSKRSYEQYF
>TRBV11-2
CASSGHRGTLLYEQYF
>TRBV7-9
CASSLPRTSGRRNEQFF
>TRBV6-6
CASSYGGPYEQYF
>TRBV28
CASTDFRLQGATGELFF
>TRBV4-1
CASSQAGSDDGYTF
>TRBV10-3
CAISDFERREGDNEQFF
>TRBV14
CASSQDRGGPDTQYF
>TRBV6-5
CASSYGGGLETQYF
>TRBV10-1
CASSEVGSYEQYF
>TRBV30
CAAGGSSYEQYF
>TRBV7-6
CASSLGIAGDSMGNEQFF
>TRBV4-3
CASSQDRAGGRYEQFF
>TRBV7-6
CASSKNTGASGTDTQYF
>TRBV27
CASSVESVGNQPQHF
>TRBV27
CASSLRTGGTDTQYF
>TRBV5-4
CASSPGTGRQPQHF
>TRBV5-1
CASSAGQGGSNEKLFF
>TRBV10-1
CARNRDCSYEQYF
>TRBV21-1
CASHESPEYNQPQHF
>TRBV5-4
CASSLSQASGKETQYF
>TRBV6-1
CASSDGKTGWEKLFF
>TRBV5-1
CASSSPRQGSYEQYF
>TRBV7-8
CASSYDEEKPQHF
>TRBV9
CASRGPSRNEQFF
>TRBV29-1
CSVVTIYYEQYF
>TRBV7-9
CASSSALYEQYF
>TRBV6-1
CASSPKRDGNEQFF
>TRBV15
CATGTPLPFTDTQYF
>TRBV7-9
CASRSPGGKDGTEAFF
>TRBV4-1
CASSQDGKTQYF
>TRBV19
CASSIIVTAGGSYNEQFF
>TRBV13
CASSGTGGSQHRTDTQYF
>TRBV28
CASTSGTGLQPQHF
>TRBV9
CASSHLLLSEQFF
>TRBV28
CASSLGGGPETQYF
>TRBV27
CASSLYGGETQYF
>TRBV7-3
CASSSEGGGTDTQYF
>TRBV6-5
CASGIIAGNSYEQYF
>TRBV5-6
CASSPLAGGFNEQFF
>TRBV15
CATSSPTEETQYF
>TRBV10-1
CASGLAGVSEQFF
>TRBV19
CAIPTGREQYF
>TRBV19
CATSLGTSGSGYEQFF
>TRBV2
CASSGRESYNEQFF
>TRBV18
CASSPRDRVNVLTF
>TRBV27
CASSPAGGITDTQYF